One and the same sample provided the 28 T cell receptor beta chains below, sequenced in a study of blood T cell repertoires in COVID-19. The protocol was immunoSEQ multiplex PCR, while the TCRdb copy is restricted to in-frame clones and leaves out a portion. The sample yields 52,000 or so clones, about 83% seen once. The sequencing sample was made of peripheral blood. These receptors were collected from a man aged 35-49 years with acute or convalescent COVID-19.

This sequence joins TRBV5-1 and TRBJ1-2, with TRBD1 matching 10 bases. This CDR3 has 14 residues. Germline CDR1 reads SGHRS; CDR2 reads YFSETQ. Trimming took 4 bases from V and 6 from J; bases not matched to a gene: 6. CDR3 nucleotides: TGCGCCAGCAGCGTTGAGGGACAGGGGAATGGCTACACCTTC. Translation gives CASSVEGQGNGYTF. The full variable domain, in which reference TRBV5-1 and TRBJ1-2 provide the parts outside the CDR3, is KAGVTQTPRYLIKTRGQQVTLSCSPISGHRSVSWYQQTPGQGLQFLFEYFSETQRNKGNFPGRFSGRQFSNSRSEMNVSTLELGDSALYLCASSVEGQGNGYTFGSGTRLTVV.

The V and J genes are TRBV5-1 and TRBJ2-3, with 14 bases aligning to TRBD2. This CDR3 region has 16 residues. V lost 5 bases to trimming and J lost 5 bases; unmatched junction nucleotides: 7. Germline lookup yields CDR1 SGHRS and CDR2 YFSETQ. CDR3 nucleotides: TGCGCCAGCAGGAAGGGACTAGCGGGGGAAATAGATACGCAGTATTTT. Translation gives CASRKGLAGEIDTQYF.

The chain links TRBV2 to TRBJ1-5, with D perhaps TRBD1 (5 bases). Germline CDR1 reads SNHLY; CDR2 reads FYNNEI. The CDR3 is 16 residues long. V lost 3 bases and J 0 bases, leaving 12 bases between the germline ends. CDR3 in amino acids: CASSEGPGGSNQPQHF. The CDR3 DNA sequence: TGTGCCAGCAGTGAGGGCCCCGGGGGTAGCAATCAGCCCCAGCATTTT.

This clone was observed once. V usage is TRBV19 and J usage is TRBJ2-1; 10 positions agree with TRBD1. CDR1 is LNHDA, CDR2 SQIVND, per germline (reference sequence). V was pared by 6 bases and J by 8 bases, with 7 bases of the junction left unmatched. This CDR3 is built from 14 residues. The CDR3: CASSRDRGMYEQFF. The CDR3 DNA is TGTGCCAGTAGCCGGGACAGGGGAATGTATGAGCAGTTCTTC.

The chain couples TRBV30 to TRBJ1-1; D perhaps matches TRBD1 (5 bases). The CDR3 length is 13 residues. Deletions cut 2 bases from V and 0 bases from J, with 7 bases between. Looked up from germline, CDR1 is GTSNPN and CDR2 is SVGIG (reference sequence). This chain's CDR3 is CAWSQQVNTEAFF. The CDR3 DNA reads TGTGCCTGGAGTCAACAGGTGAACACTGAAGCTTTCTTT.

In its sample, this clone was seen a few times. The V and J genes are TRBV24-1 and TRBJ2-1, with 8 bases fitting TRBD2. The ends lost 3 bases at V and 2 bases at J; junction bases unmatched: 5. Per the germline V gene, CDR1 is KGHDR and CDR2 is SFDVKD. This CDR3 comprises 16 residues. The CDR3 region has the DNA TGTGCCACCAGTGATGCACTAGCGGCAACCTACAATGAGCAGTTCTTC. Translation gives CATSDALAATYNEQFF.

The genes are TRBV19 and TRBJ2-7; 7 bases align to TRBD1. Germline trimming cut 6 bases from V and 4 bases from J; bases unmatched to any gene: 3. The V gene's germline CDR1 is LNHDA and CDR2 SQIVND (reference sequence). The CDR3 length is 12 residues. The CDR3 DNA sequence: TGTGCCAGTAGCTCACAGGGGTACGAGCAGTACTTC. It specifies CASSSQGYEQYF.

The V call is TRBV2, the J call TRBJ1-6; the D gene is possibly TRBD1 (6 bases). There are 14 residues in the CDR3. The V end lost 4 bases, the J end lost 7 bases, and 11 bases lay between the germline ends. Germline V gene lookup returns CDR1 SNHLY and CDR2 FYNNEI. CDR3 sequence reads: CASSADSLNSPLHF. CDR3 nucleotides: TGTGCCAGCAGTGCGGACAGTCTCAATTCACCCCTCCACTTT.

J is TRBJ2-2 and V is TRBV29-1, with D tentatively TRBD1 (5 bases). The CDR3 extends over 13 amino acids. Germline V CDR1 and CDR2: SQVTM, ANQGSEA. V lost 4 bases and J 1 base, leaving 7 bases between the germline ends. Here the CDR3 reads CSVATGNTGELFF. CDR3 nucleotides: TGCAGCGTTGCTACAGGGAACACCGGGGAGCTGTTTTTT.

V and J are TRBV6-6 and TRBJ1-4; D possibly corresponds to TRBD1 (5 bases). Trimming shortened V by 11 bases and J by 7 bases, and 14 bases separated the two germline ends. This CDR3 is 12 amino acids long. Germline CDR1 and CDR2: MNHNY and SVGAGI (reference sequence). CDR3 amino acids: CAGTGGSEKLFF. The CDR3 DNA sequence: TGTGCCGGCACCGGGGGATCTGAAAAACTGTTTTTT.

The chain carries TRBV7-9 and TRBJ2-1; 10 nucleotides line up with TRBD1. Germline V lookup: CDR1 SEHNR, CDR2 FQNEAQ (reference sequence). The CDR3 is 16 amino acids. The junction had 13 bases not matched to a gene; V was cut back by 4 bases and J by 10 bases. Here the CDR3 DNA reads TGTGCCAGCAGCTCTACTGGGACAGGGGATACAAGAGAGCAGTTCTTC. Translation gives CASSSTGTGDTREQFF.

This chain links TRBV2 with TRBJ1-6, with D perhaps matching TRBD1 (6 bases). CDR3 length equals 14 residues. V was cut by 5 bases and J by 9 bases, with 14 bases left in between. Germline values: CDR1 SNHLY, CDR2 FYNNEI. The CDR3 reads CASSLHYRVSPLHF. CDR3 nucleotides: TGTGCCAGCAGTTTACACTACAGGGTTTCACCCCTCCACTTT.

CDR3 loop: CASSQFSGYEQYV. In DNA, the CDR3 is TGTGCCAGCAGCCAATTTTCAGGCTACGAGCAGTACGTC. V usage is TRBV3-1 (or the pseudogene TRBV3-2) and J usage is TRBJ2-7, with no clear D. The germline V and J ends were trimmed by 2 bases and 3 bases, with 8 bases remaining between them. CDR1 is LGHDT and CDR2 is YNNKEL in the germline V gene (reference sequence). The CDR3 spans 13 residues.

V usage is TRBV2 and J usage is TRBJ2-7; 10 bases line up with TRBD1. V was pared by 7 bases and J by 5 bases, with 8 bases of the junction left unmatched. The germline CDR1 and CDR2 sequences are SNHLY and FYNNEI. The CDR3 runs to 14 residues. This CDR3 reads CASTAGTGANEQYF. CDR3 DNA: TGTGCCAGCACCGCCGGGACAGGGGCCAACGAGCAGTACTTC.

The chain is built from TRBV7-9 and TRBJ2-3; TRBD2 matches at 15 bases. The germline V gene has CDR1 SEHNR and CDR2 FQNEAQ (reference sequence). V shed 2 bases, J shed 4 bases, and the junction held 10 bases outside the gene matches. The CDR3 totals 19 residues. CDR3 in amino acids: CASSLRGTSGGTGADTQYF. The CDR3 DNA sequence: TGTGCCAGCAGCTTAAGAGGGACTAGCGGGGGGACCGGGGCAGATACGCAGTATTTT.

This chain connects TRBV2 to TRBJ1-2; TRBD1 matches 12 bases. Germline CDR1 SNHLY, CDR2 FYNNEI. V dropped 2 bases and J dropped 8; count of bases not matched to a gene: 6. The CDR3 extends over 15 amino acids. CDR3 coding DNA: TGTGCCAGCAGTGAAACGGGGACAGGGGGCAGGGGCTACACCTTC. This encodes CASSETGTGGRGYTF.

In this sample, this clone turned up a few times. V usage is TRBV7-9 and J usage is TRBJ2-7; D remains ambiguous. Trimming shortened V by 5 bases and J by 3 bases, and 5 bases separated the two germline ends. This CDR3 has 11 amino acids. Germline assignment: CDR1 SEHNR and CDR2 FQNEAQ (reference sequence). The CDR3 region is CASSDNYEQYF. The CDR3, as DNA: TGTGCCAGCAGCGACAACTACGAGCAGTACTTC.

V gene TRBV10-3 combines with J gene TRBJ1-1; D gene ambiguous. The ends were cut back, 6 bases at V and 0 bases at J, with 8 bases in the middle. Germline V gene lookup returns CDR1 ENHRY and CDR2 SYGVKD. This CDR3 is built from 13 residues. The CDR3 is CAIRTPLNTEAFF. The CDR3, as DNA: TGTGCCATCAGGACACCTTTGAACACTGAAGCTTTCTTT.

The chain employs TRBV24-1 and TRBJ1-2, with D possibly TRBD1 on 6 matching bases. The CDR3 spans 13 residues. Per the germline V gene, CDR1 is KGHDR and CDR2 is SFDVKD. Trimming pared 5 bases from V and 4 bases from J, leaving 10 bases between. CDR3 amino acids: CATSVRTAYGYTF. CDR3 in DNA: TGTGCCACCAGTGTCCGGACAGCCTATGGCTACACCTTC.

The chain recombines TRBV3-1 (or the pseudogene TRBV3-2) with TRBJ1-1; D gene uncertain. The germline CDR1 and CDR2 sequences are LGHDT and YNNKEL (reference sequence). This CDR3 is 15 amino acids long. Trimming took off 2 bases at V and 1 base at J, with 11 bases between the two ends. CDR3 in amino acids: CASSQNIRQNTEAFF. The CDR3 DNA is TGTGCCAGCAGCCAAAATATACGACAGAACACTGAAGCTTTCTTT.

The V call is TRBV30, the J call TRBJ1-2; 7 bases map to TRBD1. J lost 5 bases, V lost 3 bases, and 12 bases had no gene match. The CDR3 extends over 15 amino acids. From germline, CDR1 is GTSNPN and CDR2 SVGIG (reference sequence). CDR3 sequence: CAWSLSGGRGYGYTF. The CDR3 DNA reads TGTGCCTGGAGCCTATCCGGGGGCAGGGGGTATGGCTACACCTTC.

V usage is TRBV19 and J usage is TRBJ1-2, with D uncertain. This CDR3 comprises 12 residues. Germline V CDR1 and CDR2: LNHDA, SQIVND (reference sequence). V lost 4 bases and J lost 1, with 4 bases in between. The CDR3 region has the DNA TGTGCCAGTAGTAACAGTAACTATGGCTACACCTTC. Amino acids: CASSNSNYGYTF.

The V call is TRBV2, the J call TRBJ2-7; TRBD1 matches at 8 bases. This CDR3 has 15 amino acids. The germline CDR1 and CDR2 sequences are SNHLY and FYNNEI. Trimming cost V 6 bases and J 2 bases; bases outside gene matches: 9. The CDR3 bases are TGTGCCAGCAGACCTAAGACAGGGGCGCCCTACGAGCAGTACTTC. This translates into CASRPKTGAPYEQYF.

The chain is built from TRBV5-1 and TRBJ1-5, with TRBD1 as a possible D gene (5 bases). V gave up 0 bases and J gave up 4 bases, with 11 bases separating them. CDR3 length: 15 residues. CDR1 is SGHRS, CDR2 YFSETQ, per germline. The chain's CDR3 is CASSLVPGLNQPQHF. In nucleotides, the CDR3 is TGCGCCAGCAGCTTGGTACCGGGACTAAATCAGCCCCAGCATTTT.

The chain recombines TRBV11-2 with TRBJ2-1, with 9 bases lining up with TRBD2. This CDR3 region has 15 residues. Germline V CDR1 and CDR2: SGHAT, FQNNGV. Trimming at V came to 3 bases and at J to 7 bases, leaving 7 bases not matched to a gene. The CDR3 sequence is CASSLEGGGVNEQFF. In DNA, the CDR3 is TGTGCCAGCAGCTTGGAGGGCGGGGGGGTGAATGAGCAGTTCTTC.

The chain links TRBV7-8 to TRBJ2-5; D is uncertain. Trimming removed 2 bases at V and 4 bases at J, with 8 bases between. This CDR3 is 13 amino acids long. Germline V gene data show CDR1 as SGHVS and CDR2 as FQNEAQ. CDR3 sequence (DNA): TGTGCCAGCAGCTTAATCCACATAGAGACCCAGTACTTC. Its translation is CASSLIHIETQYF.

The chain recombines TRBV4-2 with TRBJ2-7; D possibly corresponds to TRBD2 (6 bases). Per the germline V gene, CDR1 is LGHNA and CDR2 is YNFKEQ. CDR3 length: 14 residues. V was clipped by 7 bases and J by 4 bases, with 17 bases between them. This CDR3 reads CASKRTTRDYEQYF. The CDR3 coding sequence is TGTGCCAGCAAGAGGACTACCCGAGATTACGAGCAGTACTTC.

The chain has TRBV7-9 and TRBJ1-1; 10 nucleotides line up with TRBD1. CDR1 and CDR2 from the germline V gene are SEHNR and FQNEAQ (reference sequence). The V segment lost 3 bases and the J segment 8 bases; nucleotides outside the gene matches: 6. The CDR3 extends over 14 amino acids. CDR3 region: CASSFHGTGVEAFF. The CDR3 DNA reads TGTGCCAGCAGCTTCCATGGGACAGGGGTCGAAGCTTTCTTT.